Listed below are T cell receptor beta chains from one sample, sequenced in a study of cytomegalovirus exposure and HLA in healthy donors. Produced via immunoSEQ multiplex PCR; TCRdb's table is partial and in-frame only. The sample lists more than 90,000 clones, about 85% occurring once. What was sequenced was PBMCs. These receptors all stem from a man aged 18 to 30 in good health and CMV-seropositive. The CDR3 runs from the conserved cysteine through the conserved F or W.

v_gene	j_gene	CDR3aa
TRBV7-6	TRBJ1-1	CASGLGEGNTEAFF
TRBV2	TRBJ2-3	CASPGGSGDNTQYF
TRBV28	TRBJ2-3	CASSYPLWRGGSDTQYF
TRBV2	TRBJ1-1	CASSGDRTNTEAFF
TRBV29-1	TRBJ2-2	CSVAGSNGELFF
TRBV7-2	TRBJ1-3	CASSLTVNSGNTIYF
TRBV5-4	TRBJ2-1	CASSPAGSGAYNEQFF
TRBV25-1	TRBJ2-1	CASSEFGQGEYNEQFF
TRBV25-1	TRBJ1-2	CASSPAGYGYTF
TRBV25-1	TRBJ1-6	CASSGGQTYNSPLHF
TRBV10-3	TRBJ2-5	CAISVGGVLQETQYF
TRBV9	TRBJ1-2	CASSGNRVHYGYTF
TRBV5-1	TRBJ2-3	CASSLELAGADTQYF
TRBV13	TRBJ1-1	CASSLRRRMNTEAFF
TRBV5-1	TRBJ1-4	CASSLARGGEKLFF
TRBV27	TRBJ1-2	CATHRTGSYGYTF
TRBV4-2	TRBJ2-1	CASSHSGGKEYNEQFF
TRBV2	TRBJ1-5	CASSEYRTVYSNQPQHF
TRBV6-5	TRBJ2-7	CASSYSPAVIYEQYF
TRBV18	TRBJ2-7	CASSPAFGQGTYEQYF
TRBV7-2	TRBJ1-1	CASSLRQTEAFF
TRBV19	TRBJ1-5	CASSIGTGGAGQPQHF
TRBV7-8	TRBJ1-1	CASSAGGRNTEAFF
TRBV7-8	TRBJ1-4	CASSWTGGGTGNEKLFF
TRBV20-1	TRBJ2-3	CSAFGGDTQYF
TRBV7-6	TRBJ2-7	CASSFGLGDFYEQYF